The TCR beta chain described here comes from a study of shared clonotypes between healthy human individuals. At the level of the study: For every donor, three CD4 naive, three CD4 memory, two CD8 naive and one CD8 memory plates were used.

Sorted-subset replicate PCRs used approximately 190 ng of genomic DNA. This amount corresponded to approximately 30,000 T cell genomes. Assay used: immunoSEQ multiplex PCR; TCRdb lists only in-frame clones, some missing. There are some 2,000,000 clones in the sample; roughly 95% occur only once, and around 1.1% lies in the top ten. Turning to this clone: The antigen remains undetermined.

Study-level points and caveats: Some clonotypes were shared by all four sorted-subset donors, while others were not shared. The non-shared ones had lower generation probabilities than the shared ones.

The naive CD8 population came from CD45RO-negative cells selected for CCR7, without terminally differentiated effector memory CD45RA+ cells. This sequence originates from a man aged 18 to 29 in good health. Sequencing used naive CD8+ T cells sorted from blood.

The CDR3 is CAWSVNSGRINEQFF. The DNA of the CDR3 is TGTGCCTGGAGTGTAAATAGCGGGAGAATCAATGAGCAGTTCTTC. J is TRBJ2-1 and V is TRBV30, with 9 bases aligning to TRBD2. V lost 0 bases and J lost 6; bases outside the gene matches: 6. The CDR3 spans 15 residues. Germline CDR1 GTSNPN, CDR2 SVGIG (reference sequence).